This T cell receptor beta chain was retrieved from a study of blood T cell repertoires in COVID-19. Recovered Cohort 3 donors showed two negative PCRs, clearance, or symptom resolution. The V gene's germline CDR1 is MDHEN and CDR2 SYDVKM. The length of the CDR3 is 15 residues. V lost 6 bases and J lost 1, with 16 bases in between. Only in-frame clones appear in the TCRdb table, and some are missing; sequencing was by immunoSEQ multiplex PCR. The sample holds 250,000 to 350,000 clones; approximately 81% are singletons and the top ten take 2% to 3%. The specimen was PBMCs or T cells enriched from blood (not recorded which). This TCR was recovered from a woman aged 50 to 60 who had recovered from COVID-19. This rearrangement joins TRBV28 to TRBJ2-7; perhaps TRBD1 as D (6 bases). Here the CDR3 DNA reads TGTGCCAGCAGGCCTCAGGGGTTAGGATCCTACGAGCAGTACTTC. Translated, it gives CASRPQGLGSYEQYF.